There are many counts of the clone carrying this T cell receptor (beta chain). The antigen is unknown. This sample was included in a study of blood T cells in healthy people across ages. Looking at the study overall: About one barcoded TCR beta cDNA was captured per two T cells. Study results and limitations: Comparison with aged donors showed that long-lived donors had more naive CD4+ cells and higher diversity. A conclusive naive versus antigen-experienced comparison was prevented by the unsorted PBMCs. Measured against age, TCR beta diversity per million T cells decreased in a roughly linear manner.

Primed by a sample-barcoded 5' primer and a J-beta primer mix, a second PCR proceeded for about 7 to 11 cycles. TCRdb itself ran the 5' RACE reads through MiXCR, one entry per CDR3 protein. The table lists 550,000 to 650,000 distinct CDR3 sequences, roughly 30% of them singletons. Germline values: CDR1 SGHTA, CDR2 FQGTGA. The CDR3 is 14 residues long. V was trimmed by 2 bases and J by 4 bases, leaving 10 bases between them. The sample comprised blood. This receptor was taken from a woman of 80 years or more in good health. This chain uses TRBV7-3 with TRBJ2-3; D remains ambiguous. The chain's CDR3 is CASSLHRGSDTQYF. Here the CDR3 DNA reads TGTGCCAGCAGCTTACACCGTGGGTCAGATACGCAGTATTTT.